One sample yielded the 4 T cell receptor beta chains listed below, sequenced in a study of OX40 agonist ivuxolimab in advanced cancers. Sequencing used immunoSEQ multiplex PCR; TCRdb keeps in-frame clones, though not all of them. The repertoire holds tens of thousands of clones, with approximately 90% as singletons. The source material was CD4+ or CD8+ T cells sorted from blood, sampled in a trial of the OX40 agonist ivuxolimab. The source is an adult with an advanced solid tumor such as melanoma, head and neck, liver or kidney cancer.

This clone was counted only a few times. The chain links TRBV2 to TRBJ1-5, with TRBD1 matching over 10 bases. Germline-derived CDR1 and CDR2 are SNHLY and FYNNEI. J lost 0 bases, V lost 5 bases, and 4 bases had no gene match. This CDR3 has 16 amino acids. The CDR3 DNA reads TGTGCCAGCAGTCCGGGACAGGGGAATAGCAATCAGCCCCAGCATTTT. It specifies CASSPGQGNSNQPQHF.

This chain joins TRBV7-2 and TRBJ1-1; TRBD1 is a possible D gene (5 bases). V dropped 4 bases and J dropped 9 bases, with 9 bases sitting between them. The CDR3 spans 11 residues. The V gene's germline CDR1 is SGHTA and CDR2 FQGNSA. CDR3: CASSSGTKAFF. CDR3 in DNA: TGTGCCAGCAGCTCGGGGACCAAAGCTTTCTTT.

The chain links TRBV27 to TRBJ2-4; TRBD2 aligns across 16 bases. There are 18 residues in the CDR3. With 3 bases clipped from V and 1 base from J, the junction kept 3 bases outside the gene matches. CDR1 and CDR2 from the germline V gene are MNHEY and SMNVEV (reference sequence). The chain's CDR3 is CASSFGTSGRAAKNIQYF. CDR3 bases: TGTGCCAGCAGTTTCGGGACTAGCGGGAGGGCCGCCAAAAACATTCAGTACTTC.

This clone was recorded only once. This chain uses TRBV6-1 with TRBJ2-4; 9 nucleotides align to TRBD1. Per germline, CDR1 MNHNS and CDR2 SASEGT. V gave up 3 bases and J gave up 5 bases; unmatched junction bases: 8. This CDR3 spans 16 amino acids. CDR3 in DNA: TGTGCCAGCAGTGATGGGACAGGGTTTCTCGAAAACATTCAGTACTTC. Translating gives CASSDGTGFLENIQYF.